The 29 T cell receptor beta chains presented below share a single source sample, sequenced in a study of T-cell memory formation after mild COVID-19 (dated by TCRdb to the early 2020s). Library preparation was by 5' RACE. The data were produced on an Illumina NovaSeq 6000. The raw public data were reprocessed by TCRdb itself: fastp quality trimming at Q25, MiXCR clonotype calling, in-frame beta chains only. Each CDR3 protein gets just one entry, which takes the most common genes and DNA from the rows behind it. Within this sample are 250,000 to 350,000 distinct CDR3 sequences, with around 15% of them counted one time only. The ten biggest clones cover 20% to 25% of the sample. Sequencing was carried out using PBMCs or a T cell subset sorted from them (not recorded which). Every receptor here comes from a man between 18 and 35 years old who had mild COVID-19 (a few samples of this study predate the infection). The sample titles of this study are shuffled in the database, so cell type and time point are left out; the donor was told from shared clones.

This clonotype was recorded a few times. The genes are TRBV6-5 and TRBJ1-2; 9 bases are shared with TRBD1. Trimming at V came to 4 bases and at J to 6 bases, leaving 6 bases not matched to a gene. Germline V gives CDR1 MNHEY, CDR2 SVGAGI. The CDR3 has 14 residues. The CDR3, as DNA: TGTGCCAGCAGTTTACAGGGGGCATCGGATGGCTACACCTTC. Amino acids: CASSLQGASDGYTF.

This clonotype was counted only a few times. The chain joins TRBV2 to TRBJ2-6; D might be TRBD2 (5 bases). Trimming shortened V by 10 bases and J by 12 bases, and 19 bases separated the two germline ends. The CDR3 consists of 13 residues. Germline V gene lookup returns CDR1 SNHLY and CDR2 FYNNEI. The CDR3 sequence: CAIRRESTGVLTF. DNA for the CDR3: TGTGCCATTAGAAGGGAGTCGACCGGCGTCCTGACTTTC. Full variable domain (rest looked up from reference TRBV2 and TRBJ2-6): EPEVTQTPSHQVTQMGQEVILRCVPISNHLYFYWYRQILGQKVEFLVSFYNNEISEKSEIFDDQFSVERPDGSNFTLKIRSTKLEDSAMYFCAIRRESTGVLTFGAGSRLTVL.

This clonotype was detected many times. The chain is built from TRBV12-3 or TRBV12-4 and TRBJ2-3; no clear D gene. The CDR3 spans 13 residues. The V and J ends lost 0 bases and 3 bases respectively, with 4 bases between them. CDR3: CASSLAPTDTQYF. CDR3 bases: TGTGCCAGCAGTTTAGCCCCAACAGATACGCAGTATTTT.

The V and J genes are TRBV27 and TRBJ1-5; 8 nucleotides match TRBD1. Germline CDR1 MNHEY, CDR2 SMNVEV (reference sequence). This CDR3 comprises 14 residues. Germline trimming cut 5 bases from V and 4 bases from J; bases unmatched to any gene: 4. CDR3 nucleotides: TGTGCCAGCAGTCTTCGACAGGGGAATCAGCCCCAGCATTTT. Amino acids: CASSLRQGNQPQHF.

CDR3 sequence reads: CASSLGTGVPDTQYF. The CDR3 DNA reads TGTGCCAGCAGCTTAGGGACAGGGGTTCCAGATACGCAGTATTTT. The J gene is TRBJ2-3, the V gene TRBV7-3; TRBD1 aligns across 10 bases. Germline assignment: CDR1 SGHTA and CDR2 FQGTGA. The junction had 3 bases not matched to a gene; V was cut back by 2 bases and J by 4 bases. The CDR3 sequence is 15 residues long. The whole variable domain, filled in from reference TRBV7-3 and TRBJ2-3, reads GAGVSQTPSNKVTEKGKYVELRCDPISGHTALYWYRQSLGQGPEFLIYFQGTGAADDSGLPNDRFFAVRPEGSVSTLKIQRTERGDSAVYLCASSLGTGVPDTQYFGPGTRLTVL.

This clonotype was observed many times. The rearrangement joins TRBV7-2 to TRBJ2-1; 12 bases match TRBD2. After removal of 5 bases from V and 5 bases from J, the junction contained 10 bases not matched to a gene. Germline CDR1 reads SGHTA; CDR2 reads FQGNSA. CDR3 length: 17 amino acids. This CDR3 is CASSPRLTSGGNNEQFF. CDR3 DNA: TGTGCCAGCAGCCCCAGGCTCACTAGCGGGGGGAACAATGAGCAGTTCTTC.

This clonotype has more than one count but fewer than ten. This CDR3 reads CASMARATQYF. CDR3 DNA sequence: TGTGCCAGCATGGCTAGGGCGACGCAGTATTTT. The V gene is TRBV12-3 or TRBV12-4, the J gene TRBJ2-3; the D is unclear. The CDR3 extends over 11 amino acids. V dropped 7 bases and J dropped 9 bases, with 11 bases sitting between them.

This clonotype came up a few times. V and J are TRBV10-2 and TRBJ2-5, with 14 positions matching TRBD2. The CDR3 extends over 17 amino acids. Germline values: CDR1 WSHSY, CDR2 SAAADI. V shed 4 bases and J 2 bases; nucleotides not matched to a gene: 6. The CDR3 reads CASSVPGLAGEQETQYF. The CDR3 DNA reads as TGCGCCAGCAGTGTCCCGGGACTAGCGGGGGAACAAGAGACCCAGTACTTC.

This chain links TRBV6-2 or TRBV6-3 with TRBJ2-5, with D uncertain. There are 12 residues in the CDR3. Looked up from germline, CDR1 is MNHEY and CDR2 is SVGEGT. V lost 4 bases, J lost 5 bases, and 8 bases lay in between. In DNA form, the CDR3 reads TGTGCCAGCAGTTCCAGTGGGGAGACCCAGTACTTC. This sequence encodes CASSSSGETQYF.

V is TRBV25-1 and J is TRBJ2-3; 9 bases agree with TRBD2. The CDR3 spans 17 residues. The V segment lost 1 base and the J segment 2 bases; nucleotides outside the gene matches: 7. The germline gives CDR1 MGHDK, CDR2 SYGVNS. CDR3 bases: TGTGCCAGCAGTGAATCCTTAAGCGGGGGGCACACAGATACGCAGTATTTT. Translated, it gives CASSESLSGGHTDTQYF.

This chain connects TRBV7-9 to TRBJ2-7, with 10 bases identical to TRBD1. Germline assignment: CDR1 SEHNR and CDR2 FQNEAQ (reference sequence). The V and J ends lost 5 bases and 3 bases, in that order; junction bases with no gene match: 7. CDR3 length: 15 residues. CDR3: CASSPWTGGNYEQYF. CDR3 bases: TGTGCCAGCAGCCCATGGACAGGGGGAAACTACGAGCAGTACTTC.

This clonotype was seen only a few times. This rearrangement joins TRBV5-6 to TRBJ1-1; unclear D gene. V was shortened by 0 bases and J by 8 bases, with 8 bases between the two germline ends. This CDR3 comprises 12 residues. The V gene's germline CDR1 is SGHDT and CDR2 YYEEEE. The CDR3 DNA is TGTGCCAGCAGCTTGGTCTCCGGGGAAGCTTTCTTT. Translating it yields CASSLVSGEAFF.

There are a few counts of this clonotype. The V call is TRBV12-3 or TRBV12-4, the J call TRBJ2-3, with a weak D call TRBD2 (6 bases). The CDR3 has 14 residues. V lost 2 bases and J lost 6, with 12 bases in between. As DNA, the CDR3 is TGTGCCAGCAGTTTAACTAGCCCCTCGGATACGCAGTATTTT. The encoded protein is CASSLTSPSDTQYF.

The chain recombines TRBV15 with TRBJ2-1; D uncertain. Trimming stripped 6 bases from V and 5 bases from J, with 14 bases between. Germline CDR1 is LNHNV and CDR2 is YYDKDF (reference sequence). The CDR3 covers 14 residues. The CDR3 sequence: CATSSGRSHNEQFF. The CDR3 DNA sequence: TGTGCCACCAGTAGTGGTAGAAGTCACAATGAGCAGTTCTTC.

The chain uses TRBV12-3 or TRBV12-4 and TRBJ2-7; 9 positions agree with TRBD1. The CDR3 has 15 amino acids. V was pared by 1 base and J by 6 bases, with 7 bases of the junction left unmatched. The CDR3 loop is CASSLGRTGVTEQYF. The CDR3, as DNA: TGTGCCAGCAGTTTAGGCCGGACAGGGGTGACCGAGCAGTACTTC.

V gene TRBV12-3 or TRBV12-4 combines with J gene TRBJ2-1; 8 nucleotides match TRBD1. The CDR3 extends over 17 amino acids. Trimming cost V 3 bases and J 9 bases; bases outside gene matches: 16. The CDR3, as DNA: TGTGCCAGCAGTTTTTGGGGCGAGACAGGGGTTTCTGGTGAGCAGTTCTTC. Its translation: CASSFWGETGVSGEQFF.

This clonotype was detected only once. The chain recombines TRBV11-2 with TRBJ2-3; 8 nucleotides line up with TRBD2. This CDR3 contains 16 residues. Trimming took 1 base from V and 4 from J; bases not matched to a gene: 7. Per the germline V gene, CDR1 is SGHAT and CDR2 is FQNNGV. In nucleotides, the CDR3 is TGTGCCAGCAGCTTAGCGACGGGAGGGCACGCAGATACGCAGTATTTT. It specifies CASSLATGGHADTQYF. The full variable domain, in which reference TRBV11-2 and TRBJ2-3 provide the parts outside the CDR3, is EAGVAQSPRYKIIEKRQSVAFWCNPISGHATLYWYQQILGQGPKLLIQFQNNGVVDDSQLPKDRFSAERLKGVDSTLKIQPAKLEDSAVYLCASSLATGGHADTQYFGPGTRLTVL.

This clonotype was seen a handful of times. The chain couples TRBV7-9 to TRBJ1-5; D unresolved. The CDR3 length is 16 residues. V was clipped by 5 bases and J by 2 bases, with 16 bases between them. Germline assignment: CDR1 SEHNR and CDR2 FQNEAQ (reference sequence). In nucleotides, the CDR3 is TGTGCCAGCAGCGAAGGGAGGGTAGGCGGCAATCAGCCCCAGCATTTT. It specifies CASSEGRVGGNQPQHF.

The chain employs TRBV18 and TRBJ2-7; possibly TRBD1 for D (6 bases). V lost 1 base to trimming and J lost 0 bases, with 13 bases between them. The germline gives CDR1 KGHSH, CDR2 LQKENI. CDR3 size: 16 residues. The CDR3 is CASSPLPGANSYEQYV. The CDR3 DNA sequence: TGTGCCAGCTCACCACTTCCAGGGGCGAACTCCTACGAGCAGTACGTC.

The sample holds many counts of this clonotype. V gene TRBV10-2 combines with J gene TRBJ2-7; no clear D. The CDR3 contains 13 residues. CDR1 is WSHSY, CDR2 SAAADI, per germline. V was trimmed by 7 bases and J by 2 bases, leaving 12 bases between them. The CDR3 DNA reads TGCGCCAGCACCGTCGACCCCGCCTACGAGCAGTACTTC. It specifies CASTVDPAYEQYF.

This chain uses TRBV7-9 with TRBJ1-3; perhaps TRBD1 as D (6 bases). The germline CDR1 and CDR2 sequences are SEHNR and FQNEAQ (reference sequence). V gave up 4 bases and J gave up 7 bases, with 20 bases separating them. The CDR3 extends over 16 amino acids. The CDR3 region is CASSSSTEGGRNTIYF. For the CDR3, the DNA is TGTGCCAGCAGCTCGTCCACTGAGGGGGGTCGGAACACCATATATTTT. Based on the CDR3 plus reference TRBV7-9 and TRBJ1-3, the full variable domain is DTGVSQNPRHKITKRGQNVTFRCDPISEHNRLYWYRQTLGQGPEFLTYFQNEAQLEKSRLLSDRFSAERPKGSFSTLEIQRTEQGDSAMYLCASSSSTEGGRNTIYFGEGSWLTVV.

The V and J genes are TRBV24-1 and TRBJ2-5, with TRBD2 matching 12 bases. The CDR3 runs 16 residues. The J segment lost 2 bases and the V segment lost 4 bases, leaving 4 bases of the junction unmatched. The germline gives CDR1 KGHDR, CDR2 SFDVKD. CDR3 nucleotide sequence: TGTGCCACCAGTGACCCCGGACTAGCGGGACAAGAGACCCAGTACTTC. Residues: CATSDPGLAGQETQYF.

This clonotype showed up many times. The chain couples TRBV12-3 or TRBV12-4 to TRBJ1-5; TRBD1 is a possible D gene (6 bases). The CDR3 consists of 16 residues. Trimming took off 4 bases at V and 1 base at J, with 14 bases between the two ends. The CDR3 DNA follows: TGTGCCAGCAGTTCCCAGGGGAGGGAGAGCAATCAGCCCCAGCATTTT. This sequence encodes CASSSQGRESNQPQHF.

This clonotype was seen a few times. The chain joins TRBV10-3 to TRBJ1-1; 9 bases fit TRBD1. There are 13 residues in the CDR3. Germline V gives CDR1 ENHRY, CDR2 SYGVKD. The V segment lost 6 bases and the J segment 8 bases; nucleotides outside the gene matches: 7. The chain's CDR3 is CAISLGQGREAFF. CDR3 nucleotide sequence: TGTGCCATCAGCCTGGGACAGGGACGAGAAGCTTTCTTT.

This clonotype was detected a few times. The genes are TRBV28 and TRBJ1-4, with TRBD1 as a possible D gene (5 bases). The ends were cut back, 6 bases at V and 0 bases at J, with 11 bases in the middle. Germline V gives CDR1 MDHEN, CDR2 SYDVKM. This CDR3 comprises 15 residues. CDR3 amino acids: CASRGDGATNEKLFF. The CDR3 DNA follows: TGTGCCAGCAGAGGGGACGGAGCAACTAATGAAAAACTGTTTTTT.

In its sample, this clonotype was seen many times. The chain recombines TRBV7-6 with TRBJ2-1, with D possibly being TRBD2 (6 bases). CDR1 is SGHVS, CDR2 FNYEAQ, per germline. This CDR3 spans 17 amino acids. Trimming cost V 1 base and J 2 bases, with 15 bases left between them. The CDR3 region has the DNA TGTGCCAGCAGCTTAGTCGTCGGGACTTTTACCTACAATGAGCAGTTCTTC. Its protein product is CASSLVVGTFTYNEQFF.

The V and J genes are TRBV2 and TRBJ1-5; no reliable D call. The CDR3 totals 13 residues. The germline CDR1 and CDR2 sequences are SNHLY and FYNNEI. Trimming stripped 7 bases from V and 3 bases from J, with 10 bases between. The CDR3 sequence: CASTRQLNQPQHF. CDR3 in DNA: TGTGCCAGCACCAGACAACTCAATCAGCCCCAGCATTTT.

This clonotype came up a few times. The CDR3 region is CASSEGTSGYNEQFF. CDR3 DNA sequence: TGCGCCAGCAGTGAGGGGACTAGCGGGTACAATGAGCAGTTCTTC. The chain recombines TRBV10-1 with TRBJ2-1; TRBD2 agrees at 12 bases. The junction had 0 bases not matched to a gene; V was cut back by 2 bases and J by 4 bases. Germline lookup yields CDR1 WNHNN and CDR2 SYGVQD (reference sequence). The CDR3 is 15 amino acids.

Of note for this clonotype: At one of its ends the junction is not consistent with the germline gene, which may arise from a read error. The chain employs TRBV4-1 and TRBJ2-3, with D perhaps matching TRBD2 (5 bases). The CDR3 runs 15 residues. Per the germline V gene, CDR1 is MGHRA and CDR2 is YSYEKL. The CDR3: CASRQEPGLADTQYF. In DNA, the CDR3 is TGCGCCAGCAGACAAGAGCCGGGGTTGGCAGATACGCAGTATTTT.